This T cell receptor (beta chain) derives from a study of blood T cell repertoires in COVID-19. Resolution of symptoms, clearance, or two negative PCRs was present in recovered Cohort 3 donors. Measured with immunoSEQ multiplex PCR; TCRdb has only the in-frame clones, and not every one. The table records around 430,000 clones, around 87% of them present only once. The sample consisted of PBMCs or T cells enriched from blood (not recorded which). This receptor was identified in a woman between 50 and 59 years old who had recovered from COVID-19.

As DNA, the CDR3 is TGCGCCAGCAGCCCGACGACAGGGCGGAACACTGAAGCTTTCTTT. It codes for CASSPTTGRNTEAFF. The genes are TRBV5-1 and TRBJ1-1, with TRBD1 matching over 7 bases. The CDR3 totals 15 residues. V dropped 4 bases and J dropped 1; count of bases not matched to a gene: 7. In germline, CDR1 is SGHRS, CDR2 YFSETQ.